The rows below give T cell receptor beta chains drawn from one sample of a study of immune heterogeneity within non-small cell lung tumors. TCRdb reprocessed the multiplex PCR reads via MiXCR and lists one record per CDR3 protein. The sample records tens of thousands of distinct CDR3 sequences, around 26% being singletons. Material for sequencing was lung tumor tissue. These receptors were collected from a man in his forties with non-small cell lung cancer. CDR3s include the opening cysteine and the closing phenylalanine or tryptophan. The order of the fields is V gene, J gene, CDR3 protein.

v_gene: TRBV12-3/TRBV12-4
j_gene: TRBJ2-7
CDR3aa: CASSQTSGGVSEQYF

v_gene: TRBV5-1
j_gene: TRBJ1-3
CDR3aa: CASSLGRGTGNTIYF

v_gene: TRBV6-1
j_gene: TRBJ1-1
CDR3aa: CASSEARTGAFF

v_gene: TRBV19
j_gene: TRBJ2-3
CDR3aa: CASSIASTDTQYF

v_gene: TRBV12-3/TRBV12-4
j_gene: TRBJ1-5
CDR3aa: CASRPDRLNQPQHF

v_gene: TRBV20-1
j_gene: TRBJ2-3
CDR3aa: CSAMDRRWAERTDTQYF

v_gene: TRBV6-5
j_gene: TRBJ1-3
CDR3aa: CASSYSGQGAGNTIYF

v_gene: TRBV14
j_gene: TRBJ2-1
CDR3aa: CASSRRQESSYNEQFF

v_gene: TRBV7-9
j_gene: TRBJ1-1
CDR3aa: CASTPSLGAYPLNTEAFF

v_gene: TRBV2
j_gene: TRBJ2-2
CDR3aa: CARFGTGNTGEPFF

v_gene: TRBV19
j_gene: TRBJ1-5
CDR3aa: CASSLWGQPQHF

v_gene: TRBV24-1
j_gene: TRBJ1-3
CDR3aa: CATSDGNTIYF

v_gene: TRBV14
j_gene: TRBJ2-7
CDR3aa: CASSQVLTGGEQYF

v_gene: TRBV11-2
j_gene: TRBJ2-5
CDR3aa: CASSIGGVETQYF

v_gene: TRBV20-1
j_gene: TRBJ2-2
CDR3aa: CSARDPRGGVNTGELFF

v_gene: TRBV19
j_gene: TRBJ2-1
CDR3aa: CASSIVRGNEQFF

v_gene: TRBV20-1
j_gene: TRBJ2-6
CDR3aa: CSAWTSGMSGANVLTF

v_gene: TRBV6-1
j_gene: TRBJ2-3
CDR3aa: CASSYPTSGRVTSTDTQYF

v_gene: TRBV11-3
j_gene: TRBJ1-6
CDR3aa: CASSRGQGDSPLHF

v_gene: TRBV11-3
j_gene: TRBJ2-5
CDR3aa: CASSSRQVLQETQYF

v_gene: TRBV5-1
j_gene: TRBJ2-2
CDR3aa: CASTSRGTNTGELFF

v_gene: TRBV18
j_gene: TRBJ2-5
CDR3aa: CASSPNRVKETQYF

v_gene: TRBV25-1
j_gene: TRBJ2-5
CDR3aa: CASIEGEETQYF

v_gene: TRBV6-2/TRBV6-3
j_gene: TRBJ1-4
CDR3aa: CASQGQPIEKLFF

v_gene: TRBV9
j_gene: TRBJ2-1
CDR3aa: CASSPGPGTRSGYNEQFF

v_gene: TRBV30
j_gene: TRBJ2-7
CDR3aa: CAWSVLAVEQYF

v_gene: TRBV27
j_gene: TRBJ2-7
CDR3aa: CASSLKNPITSGSSYEQYF

v_gene: TRBV3-1
j_gene: TRBJ2-7
CDR3aa: CASSQPGQGLGEQYF

v_gene: TRBV5-6
j_gene: TRBJ2-3
CDR3aa: CASSSLRGIIDTQYF

v_gene: TRBV27
j_gene: TRBJ1-2
CDR3aa: CASRNRGLGYTF

v_gene: TRBV4-1
j_gene: TRBJ2-3
CDR3aa: CASSQYLGQLSTDTQYF